This T cell receptor (beta chain) originates from a study of PD-1 blockade in classical Hodgkin lymphoma. Whole-study context: Nivolumab dosing for patients was 3 mg/kg, administered intravenously every 2 weeks.

Study observations and caveats: Possible causes of repertoire differences, disease activity or prior therapy, remain undefined. Prior to therapy, complete responders displayed diversity much like that of newly diagnosed patients. Newly diagnosed patients reportedly trailed healthy donors in baseline TCR diversity.

As concerns this clone: Its antigen is as yet unknown.

Generated by immunoSEQ multiplex PCR, the TCRdb table keeps only in-frame clones and is missing some. Of around 26,000 clones in the sample, 65% to 90% were seen once. Time point here: cycle 4 day 1 (C4D1), after more than 5 weeks of nivolumab. After autologous stem cell transplantation all patients relapsed, and prior brentuximab vedotin exposure differed between cohorts. The CD4+ T cells used were purified from thawed PBMCs through magnetic negative selection. The germline V gene encodes CDR1 SEHNR and CDR2 FQNEAQ (reference sequence). CDR3 size: 10 residues. V was shortened by 5 bases and J by 2 bases, with 1 base between the two germline ends.

The receptor was derived from a human donor with classical Hodgkin lymphoma. The sequences come from CD4+ T cells from blood, collected before the fourth cycle of nivolumab. V gene TRBV7-9 combines with J gene TRBJ2-7; no definite D call. In DNA form, the CDR3 reads TGTGCCAGCAGCACCTACGAGCAGTACTTC. This translates into CASSTYEQYF.